These 21 T cell receptor beta chains share one sample of origin, sequenced in a study of vaccination and CD4 T cells after COVID-19. With the Oncomine TCR Beta short-read assay, DNA from cultured CD4+ T cells was sequenced. TCRdb fed the PCR reads into MiXCR, producing one record per CDR3 protein. This sample has about 11,000 distinct CDR3 sequences, with around 60% found just once. Treatment specified: approximately nine-day PBMC culture with coronavirus spike peptide pools or control peptides (ViraFEST assay). For these receptors, no antigen is known. This specimen was CD4+ T cells from blood, cultured in vitro, taken before SARS-CoV-2 vaccination. All receptors derive from a human donor who had recovered from COVID-19.

V and J are TRBV6-2 or TRBV6-3 and TRBJ1-5; D is unclear. The V end lost 2 bases, the J end lost 10 bases, and 12 bases lay between the germline ends. The CDR3 runs 13 residues. CDR1 is MNHEY, CDR2 SVGEGT, per germline. The CDR3 DNA is TGTGCCAGCAGTTACGCTCATGATCGTCCCCAGCATTTT. Amino acids: CASSYAHDRPQHF.

This chain uses TRBV2 with TRBJ2-5; 12 nucleotides align to TRBD1. With V trimmed by 5 bases and J by 4 bases, 2 bases remained unmatched. Germline CDR1 reads SNHLY; CDR2 reads FYNNEI. This CDR3 has 14 amino acids. Here the CDR3 reads CASSSGQGAETQYF. CDR3 bases: TGTGCCAGCAGTTCGGGACAGGGGGCAGAGACCCAGTACTTC.

The chain carries TRBV7-2 and TRBJ2-7, with 15 positions matching TRBD2. The V and J ends lost 1 base and 4 bases, in that order; junction bases with no gene match: 14. Germline V lookup: CDR1 SGHTA, CDR2 FQGNSA. The CDR3 extends over 20 amino acids. The CDR3 reads CASSLVLHSPGLAGGYEQYF. As DNA, the CDR3 is TGTGCCAGCAGCTTAGTATTACACAGCCCGGGACTAGCGGGAGGATACGAGCAGTACTTC.

The V call is TRBV4-2, the J call TRBJ1-2; D may be TRBD1 (6 bases). This CDR3 is built from 16 residues. CDR1 and CDR2 from the germline V gene are LGHNA and YNFKEQ. Trimming removed 2 bases at V and 4 bases at J, with 17 bases between. CDR3 amino acids: CASSQRGGVNFYGYTF. For the CDR3, the DNA is TGTGCCAGCAGCCAAAGGGGGGGCGTTAATTTCTATGGCTACACCTTC.

This clonotype occurred once. The chain is built from TRBV6-1 and TRBJ2-5, with 7 positions matching TRBD1. The CDR3 contains 15 residues. The V gene's germline CDR1 is MNHNS and CDR2 SASEGT. V lost 5 bases to trimming and J lost 2 bases; unmatched junction nucleotides: 8. The CDR3 reads CASSRARDSQETQYF. For the CDR3, the DNA is TGTGCCAGCAGTCGCGCTAGGGACAGTCAAGAGACCCAGTACTTC.

The rearrangement uses TRBV6-5 and TRBJ2-7; 14 bases align to TRBD2. This CDR3 is 18 amino acids long. Per the germline V gene, CDR1 is MNHEY and CDR2 is SVGAGI. Trimming removed 0 bases from V and 0 bases from J; junction bases left unmatched: 4. CDR3 DNA: TGTGCCAGCAGTTACTCGCCAGGACTAGCGGGAGGCTCCTACGAGCAGTACTTC. It translates to CASSYSPGLAGGSYEQYF.

The chain employs TRBV7-8 and TRBJ2-2; D is perhaps TRBD1 (5 bases). In germline, CDR1 is SGHVS, CDR2 FQNEAQ. With 9 bases removed from V and 6 bases from J, the gap between germline ends came to 23 bases. CDR3 length: 16 amino acids. CDR3 sequence (DNA): TGTGCCAGTGGGTCAGGGCAGGGCAGTAACCCCGGGGAGCTGTTTTTT. The encoded protein is CASGSGQGSNPGELFF.

This clonotype was seen once. The V gene is TRBV20-1, the J gene TRBJ2-1; possibly TRBD1 or TRBD2 for D (5 bases each). This CDR3 is 14 amino acids long. Trimming stripped 0 bases from V and 4 bases from J, with 10 bases between. Per germline, CDR1 DFQATT and CDR2 SNEGSKA (reference sequence). The CDR3 spells CSAREWDAYNEQFF. The CDR3 nucleotides read TGCAGTGCTAGAGAGTGGGACGCGTACAATGAGCAGTTCTTC.

V and J are TRBV6-2 or TRBV6-3 and TRBJ1-6; D gene unclear. There are 17 residues in the CDR3. Trimming shortened V by 4 bases and J by 2 bases, and 15 bases separated the two germline ends. Germline CDR1 MNHEY, CDR2 SVGEGT. The CDR3 sequence: CASSSEEHPTYNSPLHF. The CDR3 nucleotides are TGTGCCAGCAGTTCCGAGGAACACCCTACCTATAATTCACCCCTCCACTTT.

The V and J genes are TRBV10-3 and TRBJ1-5, with D perhaps TRBD1 (5 bases). Between the trimmed V and J ends, which lost 0 bases and 1 base, there was a span of 13 bases. This CDR3 contains 17 residues. CDR1 is ENHRY and CDR2 is SYGVKD in the germline V gene. CDR3 sequence reads: CAISESVGTRSNQPQHF. CDR3 DNA sequence: TGTGCCATCAGTGAGTCCGTCGGGACCAGGAGCAATCAGCCCCAGCATTTT.

The sample holds one count of this clonotype. The V call is TRBV2, the J call TRBJ2-3; 7 bases are a match to TRBD2. CDR3 length: 15 residues. Germline loops: CDR1 SNHLY, CDR2 FYNNEI. After removal of 6 bases from V and 2 bases from J, the junction contained 8 bases not matched to a gene. CDR3 DNA sequence: TGTGCCAGCAGAAGCTCCAGCGGGGTCACAGATACGCAGTATTTT. Protein product: CASRSSSGVTDTQYF.

The J gene is TRBJ2-1, the V gene TRBV28; TRBD2 matches 10 bases. Germline CDR1 MDHEN, CDR2 SYDVKM. V dropped 8 bases and J dropped 4; count of bases not matched to a gene: 5. The CDR3 runs to 14 residues. The CDR3 DNA is TGTGCCAGCCTTCGGACTAGCGGTTACAATGAGCAGTTCTTC. This encodes CASLRTSGYNEQFF.

This chain joins TRBV4-1 and TRBJ2-3, with 8 bases identical to TRBD1. The length of the CDR3 is 14 residues. After removal of 4 bases from V and 5 bases from J, the junction contained 5 bases not matched to a gene. CDR1 is MGHRA, CDR2 YSYEKL, per germline. The CDR3 DNA is TGCGCCAGCAGCCTACAGGGGGAGCGAGATACGCAGTATTTT. Its translation: CASSLQGERDTQYF.

This chain joins TRBV7-9 and TRBJ2-6; D call uncertain. The CDR3 has 14 amino acids. Trimming removed 0 bases from V and 1 base from J, with 1 base in between. The V gene's germline CDR1 is SEHNR and CDR2 FQNEAQ (reference sequence). The CDR3 loop reads CASSLASGANVLTF. The DNA of the CDR3 is TGTGCCAGCAGCTTAGCGTCTGGGGCCAACGTCCTGACTTTC.

The V call is TRBV12-3 or TRBV12-4, the J call TRBJ1-5, with 10 bases fitting TRBD1. The CDR3 contains 15 residues. The V segment lost 5 bases and the J segment 9 bases; nucleotides outside the gene matches: 10. This chain's CDR3 is CASSPRDRGRRPQHF. The DNA for the CDR3 is TGTGCCAGCAGTCCCCGGGACAGGGGTCGCCGGCCCCAGCATTTT.

The CDR3 DNA reads TGTGCCAGCAGCGTACAGGGTTACACAGATACGCAGTATTTT. Translation gives CASSVQGYTDTQYF. The chain joins TRBV7-9 to TRBJ2-3; D perhaps matches TRBD1 (6 bases). V was cut by 5 bases and J by 2 bases, with 11 bases left in between. The CDR3 spans 14 residues. Germline values: CDR1 SEHNR, CDR2 FQNEAQ (reference sequence).

The rearrangement joins TRBV5-1 to TRBJ2-3; D unclear. From germline, CDR1 is SGHRS and CDR2 YFSETQ. V was trimmed by 2 bases and J by 6 bases, leaving 10 bases between them. The CDR3 length is 13 residues. CDR3 region: CASSLGGMDTQYF. The CDR3 coding sequence is TGCGCCAGCAGCTTAGGTGGGATGGATACGCAGTATTTT.

In regard to this clonotype: The junction differs from germline at one of its ends, possibly a read error. V and J are TRBV19 and TRBJ2-2; 9 nucleotides align to TRBD2. The CDR3 extends over 14 amino acids. Germline lookup yields CDR1 LNHDA and CDR2 SQIVND (reference sequence). For the CDR3, the DNA is TGCACCTCGGCTAGCGGGATTAACACCGGGGAGCTGTTTTTT. Encoded protein: CTSASGINTGELFF. Filled out from reference TRBV19 and TRBJ2-2, the complete variable domain reads DGGITQSPKYLFRKEGQNVTLSCEQNLNHDAMYWYRQDPGQGLRLIYYSQIVNDFQKGDIAEGYSVSREKKESFPLTVTSAQKNPTAFYLCTSASGINTGELFFGEGSRLTVL.

The chain has TRBV7-2 and TRBJ1-1; D gene ambiguous. This CDR3 contains 13 residues. Germline V gives CDR1 SGHTA, CDR2 FQGNSA. The V and J ends lost 6 bases and 10 bases respectively, with 18 bases between them. The CDR3 region has the DNA TGTGCCAGCAGTTCGGACCGAAACTCGGTAGCTTTCTTT. Amino acid sequence: CASSSDRNSVAFF.

The chain is built from TRBV20-1 and TRBJ1-2; no firm D call. Trimming left V 3 bases short and J 5 bases short, with 7 bases between. This CDR3 is built from 11 residues. Germline CDR1 is DFQATT and CDR2 is SNEGSKA (reference sequence). The CDR3 DNA sequence: TGCAGTGCTAGGGCAGCATATGGCTACACCTTC. Translating gives CSARAAYGYTF.

The chain links TRBV7-8 to TRBJ1-6, with D perhaps TRBD1 (6 bases). Germline loops: CDR1 SGHVS, CDR2 FQNEAQ. The CDR3 sequence is 13 residues long. Trimming took off 5 bases at V and 9 bases at J, with 11 bases between the two ends. The CDR3 protein is CASSVPGVSPLHF. The CDR3 DNA sequence: TGTGCCAGCAGCGTCCCAGGGGTTTCACCCCTCCACTTT.